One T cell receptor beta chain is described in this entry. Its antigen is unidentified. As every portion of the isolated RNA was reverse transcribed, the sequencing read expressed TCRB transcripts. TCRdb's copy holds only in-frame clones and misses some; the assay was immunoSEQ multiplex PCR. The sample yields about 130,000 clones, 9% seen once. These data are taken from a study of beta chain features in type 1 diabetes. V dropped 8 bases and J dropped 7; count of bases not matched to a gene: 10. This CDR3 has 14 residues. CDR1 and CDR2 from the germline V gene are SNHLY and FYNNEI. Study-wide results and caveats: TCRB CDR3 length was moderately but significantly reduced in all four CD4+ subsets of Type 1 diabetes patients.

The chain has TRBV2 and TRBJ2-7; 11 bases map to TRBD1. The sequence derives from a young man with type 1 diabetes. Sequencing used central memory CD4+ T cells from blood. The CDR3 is CASQRTGGSGEQYF. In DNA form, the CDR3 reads TGTGCCAGCCAGAGGACAGGGGGCTCCGGGGAGCAGTACTTC.